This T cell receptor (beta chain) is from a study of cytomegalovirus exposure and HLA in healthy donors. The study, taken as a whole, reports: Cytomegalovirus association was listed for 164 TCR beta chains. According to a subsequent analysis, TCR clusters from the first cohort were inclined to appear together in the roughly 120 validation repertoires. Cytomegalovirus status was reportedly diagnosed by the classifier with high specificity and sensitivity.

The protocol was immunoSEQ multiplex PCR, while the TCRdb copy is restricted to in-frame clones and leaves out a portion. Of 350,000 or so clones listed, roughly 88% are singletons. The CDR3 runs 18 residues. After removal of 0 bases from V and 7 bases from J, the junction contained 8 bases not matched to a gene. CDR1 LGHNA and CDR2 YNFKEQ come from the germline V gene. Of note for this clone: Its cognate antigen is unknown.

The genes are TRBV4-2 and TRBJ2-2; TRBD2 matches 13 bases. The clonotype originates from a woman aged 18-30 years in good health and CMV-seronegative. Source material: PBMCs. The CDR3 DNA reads TGTGCCAGCAGCCAAGATCTTTTACTAGCGGGAGGGGTCGGGGAGCTGTTTTTT. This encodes CASSQDLLLAGGVGELFF.